This T cell receptor beta chain was sequenced in a study of cytomegalovirus exposure and HLA in healthy donors. Whole-study results and caveats: An analysis done earlier found most TCR beta V segments productive about 87% or about 30% of the time. DRB1 showed the most TCR associations and HLA-C the fewest in a later analysis, as rates varied by HLA locus.

Amplification used 60 Vbeta primers and 13 Jbeta primers. As originally analysed: It was a later analysis that counted around 85 million unique TCR beta chains, of which some 9.9 million were shared. Only in-frame clones appear in the TCRdb table, and some are missing; sequencing was by immunoSEQ multiplex PCR. From that table come the V and J calls and clone size; the DNA was used to work out D and trimming. The sample gives about 120,000 clones, approximately 80% of which show up once; less than 15% is in the top ten. As to this clone: Antigen: not known.

This CDR3 contains 13 residues. V lost 6 bases and J lost 4, with 12 bases in between. Per the germline V gene, CDR1 is MNHNS and CDR2 is SASEGT. The chain uses TRBV6-1 and TRBJ1-1; no definite D call. Source material: PBMCs. The TCR comes from a woman aged 40 to 50 in good health and CMV-seropositive. The CDR3 bases are TGTGCCAGCAGAACACCTCTTATCACTGAAGCTTTCTTT. Its translation is CASRTPLITEAFF.